The TCR beta chain described here comes from a study of Graves' ophthalmopathy and Graves' hyperthyroidism. Regarding the study as a whole: A model built from 13 signatures distinguished ophthalmopathy from stable hyperthyroidism with 87.88% sensitivity and about 80% specificity. Blood was where most expanded thyroid clonotypes above 0.001 frequency also turned up.

The CDR3 is made up of 15 amino acids. V lost 5 bases to trimming and J lost 1 base, with 14 bases between them. From RNA, the CDR3 regions of TCR beta chains were amplified and sequenced. In the first round, RT-PCR was carried out with HTBI primers, and a multiplex PCR formed the second round. TCRdb passed the multiplex PCR reads through MiXCR, listing each CDR3 protein once. The sample has 350,000 to 400,000 distinct CDR3 sequences, around 19% seen once. For this clonotype: The antigen is not known.

Among the exclusions were patients with other autoimmune diseases, uncontrolled infections, pregnancy or lactation. The sequenced sample was peripheral blood. The sequence was obtained from a woman aged 18 to 35 with Graves' ophthalmopathy. The chain links TRBV12-3 or TRBV12-4 to TRBJ1-2, with D possibly TRBD1 on 6 matching bases. The CDR3 bases are TGTGCCAGCAGTCCCGGACAGTATCTTAACTATGGCTACACCTTC. This encodes CASSPGQYLNYGYTF.